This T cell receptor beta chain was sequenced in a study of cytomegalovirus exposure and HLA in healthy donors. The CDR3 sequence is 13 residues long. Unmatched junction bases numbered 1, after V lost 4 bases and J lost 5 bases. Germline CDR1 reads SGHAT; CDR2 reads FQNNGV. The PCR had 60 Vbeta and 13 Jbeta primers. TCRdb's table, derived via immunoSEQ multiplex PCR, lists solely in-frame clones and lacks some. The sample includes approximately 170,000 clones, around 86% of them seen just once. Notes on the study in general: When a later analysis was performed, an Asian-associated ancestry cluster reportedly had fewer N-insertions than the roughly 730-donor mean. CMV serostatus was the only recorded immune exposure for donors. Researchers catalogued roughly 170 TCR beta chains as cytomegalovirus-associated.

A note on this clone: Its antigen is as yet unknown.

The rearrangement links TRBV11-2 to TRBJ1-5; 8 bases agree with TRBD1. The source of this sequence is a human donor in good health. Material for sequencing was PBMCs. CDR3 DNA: TGTGCCAGCAGCTCGGACAGGGATCAGCCCCAGCATTTT. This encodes CASSSDRDQPQHF.